This TCR beta chain was captured in a study of cytomegalovirus exposure and HLA in healthy donors. Produced via immunoSEQ multiplex PCR; TCRdb's table is partial and in-frame only. In the table there are about 140,000 clones, approximately 88% of which are singletons. Regarding this clone: Antigen specificity is unknown.

General observations from the study: Specific recognition of CMV antigens was confirmed in vitro for three chains (all CMV-associated). Researchers catalogued roughly 170 TCR beta chains as cytomegalovirus-associated. Most sequenced TCRs were rare (though some public TCRs occurred in many donors). In the roughly 120 validation repertoires, a later analysis found that first-cohort TCR clusters tended to co-occur.

The receptor comes from a young man in good health and CMV-seropositive. Specimen: PBMCs.

The CDR3 region is CSVHRDIEAFF. In DNA, the CDR3 is TGCAGCGTCCACAGGGATATTGAAGCTTTCTTT. V gene TRBV29-1 combines with J gene TRBJ1-1; a possible D gene is TRBD1 (6 bases). CDR1 SQVTM and CDR2 ANQGSEA come from the germline V gene. The CDR3 covers 11 residues. Trimming took 6 bases from V and 7 from J, leaving 12 bases between them.